This TCR beta chain came from a study of regulatory T cells in long-lasting Graves disease. TCR beta libraries were built with iRepertoire HTBI primers and Arm-PCR of CDR3 regions. TCRdb processed the multiplex PCR reads anew with MiXCR; each CDR3 protein has one entry. The table lists about 470,000 distinct CDR3 sequences, about a fifth of them singletons. As to time point: persistent/refractory GD, antithyroid drugs over 5 years with positive TRAb. PBMC-derived RNA was used for the TCR library. This CDR3 spans 16 amino acids. CDR1 and CDR2 from the germline V gene are DFQATT and SNEGSKA (reference sequence). V was clipped by 4 bases and J by 1 base, with 16 bases between them. This clonotype appeared many times.

Sample: peripheral blood mononuclear cells (PBMCs), taken when the disease was refractory, from a patient treated with antithyroid drugs. The chain combines TRBV20-1 with TRBJ1-4; D is uncertain. This sequence was found in a female donor with Graves disease. CDR3: CSATPRTGRTNEKLFF. The CDR3 DNA reads as TGCAGTGCTACGCCACGGACGGGAAGAACTAATGAAAAACTGTTTTTT.